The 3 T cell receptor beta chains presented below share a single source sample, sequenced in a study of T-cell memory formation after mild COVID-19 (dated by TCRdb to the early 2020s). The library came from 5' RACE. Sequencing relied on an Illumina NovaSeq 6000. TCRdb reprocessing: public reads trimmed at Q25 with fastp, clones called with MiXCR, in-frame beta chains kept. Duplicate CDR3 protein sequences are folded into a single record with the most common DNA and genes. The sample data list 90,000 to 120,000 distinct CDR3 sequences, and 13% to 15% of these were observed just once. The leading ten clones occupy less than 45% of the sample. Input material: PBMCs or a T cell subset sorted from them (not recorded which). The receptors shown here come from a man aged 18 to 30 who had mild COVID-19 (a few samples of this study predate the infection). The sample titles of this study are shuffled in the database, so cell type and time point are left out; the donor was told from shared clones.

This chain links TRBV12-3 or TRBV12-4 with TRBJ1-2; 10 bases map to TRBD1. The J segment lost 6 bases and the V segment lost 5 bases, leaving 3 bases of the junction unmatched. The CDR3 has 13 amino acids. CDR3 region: CASSTGTGDGYTF. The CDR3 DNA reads TGTGCCAGCAGTACCGGGACAGGGGATGGCTACACCTTC.

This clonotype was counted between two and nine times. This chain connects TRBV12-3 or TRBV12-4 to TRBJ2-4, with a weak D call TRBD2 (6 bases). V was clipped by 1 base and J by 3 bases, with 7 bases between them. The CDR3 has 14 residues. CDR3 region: CASSLGGDKNIQYF. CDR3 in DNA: TGTGCCAGCAGTTTAGGGGGGGACAAAAACATTCAGTACTTC.

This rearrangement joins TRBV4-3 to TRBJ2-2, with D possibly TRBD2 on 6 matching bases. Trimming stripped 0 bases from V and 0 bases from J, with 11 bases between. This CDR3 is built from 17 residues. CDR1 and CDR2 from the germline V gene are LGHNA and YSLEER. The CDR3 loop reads CASSQDRIAANTGELFF. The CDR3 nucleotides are TGCGCCAGCAGCCAAGATCGAATAGCGGCGAACACCGGGGAGCTGTTTTTT.